The rows below give T cell receptor beta chains drawn from one sample of a study of identical twins. TCRdb re-called the 5' RACE reads through MiXCR, storing one row per CDR3 protein. The sample lists approximately 620,000 distinct CDR3 sequences; less than 10% were seen once. The sample was also reused in another study, on yellow fever vaccine responses in identical twins.

Sequenced material: PBMCs. The receptors here all came from a young woman in good health. Both conserved end residues are part of each CDR3. The D gene is left open where the match is weak. Clone sizes are given selectively: once, few, many, or a class where the clone is expanded.

j_call,cdr3_length,v_call,clone_size,d_call,cdr3_nt,cdr3_aa
TRBJ1-3,12,TRBV27,few,.,TGTGCCAGCAAGGCGAATGGAAACACCATATATTTT,CASKANGNTIYF
TRBJ1-2,14,TRBV19,few,.,TGTGCCAGTAGTATAGGGGCGGCAAACTATGGCTACACCTTC,CASSIGAANYGYTF
TRBJ2-4,17,TRBV4-2,.,TRBD2,TGTGCCAGCAGCCCGACTAGCGGAGACCTAGCCAAAAACATTCAGTACTTC,CASSPTSGDLAKNIQYF
TRBJ2-7,14,TRBV20-1,many,TRBD1,TGCAGTGCCCCGCCAGGACAGGGGGCTTACGAGCAGTACTTC,CSAPPGQGAYEQYF
TRBJ2-1,13,TRBV2,many,TRBD1,TGTGCCAGCAGAGAGACAGGGCTGTCTGAGCAGTTCTTC,CASRETGLSEQFF
TRBJ1-2,14,TRBV6-2/TRBV6-3,.,.,TGTGCCAGCAGTTACTCGGCAAGGAGCTATGGCTACACCTTC,CASSYSARSYGYTF
TRBJ2-2,17,TRBV6-1,few,TRBD2,TGTGCCAGCACCGAGGTGGTGTTAGCGGGAAGGACCGGGGAGCTGTTTTTT,CASTEVVLAGRTGELFF
TRBJ2-7,14,TRBV9,.,.,TGTGCCAGCAGCGTAGACCAGAGCTCCTACGAGCAGTACTTC,CASSVDQSSYEQYF
TRBJ2-2,15,TRBV6-1,many,.,TGTGCCAGCAGTAAACAACAGGGCCACACCGGGGAGCTGTTTTTT,CASSKQQGHTGELFF
TRBJ2-5,13,TRBV20-1,few,TRBD2,TGCAGTGCCCCTTTATTAGCGGGAGAGACCCAGTACTTC,CSAPLLAGETQYF
TRBJ2-7,15,TRBV5-1,.,.,TGCGCCAGCACCGAGGATTTTGGCACCTCCTACGAGCAGTACTTC,CASTEDFGTSYEQYF
TRBJ2-6,16,TRBV29-1,.,.,TGCAGCGTTGAAGTATCGGGCGCCGCTGGGGCCAACGTCCTGACTTTC,CSVEVSGAAGANVLTF
TRBJ2-2,15,TRBV2,few,TRBD2,TGTGCCAGCAAAACCCGGACTAGCGACACCGGGGAGCTGTTTTTT,CASKTRTSDTGELFF
TRBJ2-1,20,TRBV18,few,TRBD2,TGTGCCAGCTCACCAAGACAGGGGCAGCTAGCGGGGGGAGCCTACAATGAGCAGTTCTTC,CASSPRQGQLAGGAYNEQFF
TRBJ2-5,13,TRBV10-3,few,.,TGTGCCATAATGGGACTGAACGAAGAGACCCAGTACTTC,CAIMGLNEETQYF
TRBJ2-1,14,TRBV12-3/TRBV12-4,.,.,TGTGCCAGCAGTTTCGAGCGGATACAGGGTGAGCAGTTCTTC,CASSFERIQGEQFF
TRBJ2-1,18,TRBV6-1,many,TRBD1,TGTGCCAGCAGGGTCCGGCTACGGGGACAGGGAGGGCCCAACGAGCAGTTCTTC,CASRVRLRGQGGPNEQFF
TRBJ2-1,10,TRBV20-1,.,.,TGCAGTGCTTACCGACCTGAGCAGTTCTTC,CSAYRPEQFF
TRBJ2-1,17,TRBV6-1,.,TRBD2,TGTGCCAGCAGGCGACTAGCGGGGACCAGCTCCTACAATGAGCAGTTCTTC,CASRRLAGTSSYNEQFF
TRBJ1-1,15,TRBV12-5,.,TRBD1,TGTGCTAGTGGTCAAAACAGGGGGTTGAACACTGAAGCTTTCTTT,CASGQNRGLNTEAFF
TRBJ2-1,14,TRBV12-3/TRBV12-4,few,.,TGTGCCAGCAGCTTAGTTGTGCGGCCTAATGAGCAGTTCTTC,CASSLVVRPNEQFF
TRBJ2-5,15,TRBV20-1,few,.,TGCAGTGCTCCTCTCCGGTCGCGGGGCCAAGAGACCCAGTACTTC,CSAPLRSRGQETQYF
TRBJ2-2,17,TRBV18,many,.,TGTGCCAGCTCGCAATTCGGCCTCAAGCTGAACACCGGGGAGCTGTTTTTT,CASSQFGLKLNTGELFF
TRBJ2-3,16,TRBV9,.,TRBD2,TGTGCCAGCAGCGTTCTCGGGGGGGGCCACACAGATACGCAGTATTTT,CASSVLGGGHTDTQYF
TRBJ2-5,15,TRBV20-1,few,.,TGCAGTGCCCTCCGGGGACACGCGAAAGACGAGACCCAGTACTTC,CSALRGHAKDETQYF
TRBJ2-7,17,TRBV19,.,TRBD1,TGTGCCAGTAGTTTCGGCTCCGGGACAGGGCTCACCTACGAGCAGTACTTC,CASSFGSGTGLTYEQYF
TRBJ2-7,15,TRBV7-9,.,.,TGTGCCAGCAGCTTAGGCGGGACAGCGGAATACGAGCAGTACTTC,CASSLGGTAEYEQYF
TRBJ1-1,13,TRBV2,.,.,TGTGCCAGCAGGGAGGACAGGAACACTGAAGCTTTCTTT,CASREDRNTEAFF
TRBJ2-7,15,TRBV4-1,many,.,TGCGCCAGCAGCCAAGAAACGCGGGTAGGGTACGAGCAGTACTTC,CASSQETRVGYEQYF
TRBJ1-1,11,TRBV28,.,.,TGTGCCAGCGGCCGGGCGGCGGGTGCTTTCTTT,CASGRAAGAFF
TRBJ1-2,16,TRBV27,few,.,TGTGCCAGCTCCCTAACTGGGGGGGTAGCTAACTATGGCTACACCTTC,CASSLTGGVANYGYTF
TRBJ2-5,13,TRBV12-3/TRBV12-4,many,TRBD2,TGTGCCAGCAACCCGGGACTAGAAGAGACCCAGTACTTC,CASNPGLEETQYF
TRBJ2-1,14,TRBV12-3/TRBV12-4,many,TRBD2,TGTGCCAGCAGTTTTTCGGGGGGGCCCAATGAGCAGTTCTTC,CASSFSGGPNEQFF
TRBJ1-6,15,TRBV2,many,TRBD1,TGTGCCAGCAGCGCTGGACAGGGAATTAATTCACCCCTCCACTTT,CASSAGQGINSPLHF
TRBJ2-7,14,TRBV10-2,.,.,TGCGCCAGCAGTGAGGAGACTAGCTCCTACGAGCAGTACTTC,CASSEETSSYEQYF
TRBJ1-2,13,TRBV12-3/TRBV12-4,many,TRBD1,TGTGCCAGCAGCCCCGACAGGGGCTATGGCTACACCTTC,CASSPDRGYGYTF
TRBJ2-1,14,TRBV27,few,TRBD1,TGTGCCAGCAGTTCCGGGACAGGGAGGAATGAGCAGTTCTTC,CASSSGTGRNEQFF
TRBJ2-5,14,TRBV20-1,.,TRBD1,TGCAGTGCAAAACCGGGACAGGGGGTAGAGACCCAGTACTTC,CSAKPGQGVETQYF